The present T cell receptor beta chain was sequenced within a study of blood T cell repertoires in COVID-19. Study summary: The United States, Italy and Spain provided the acute and convalescent COVID-19 samples. The cDNA or gDNA used as material had been derived from T cells, B-cell-depleted T cells, or PBMCs.

TCRdb keeps only in-frame clones here, not all; method: immunoSEQ multiplex PCR. Here the sample spans nearly 350,000 clones, roughly 87% being singletons. Participants spanned ages about 18 to 100 years and resided in about 25 US areas. Two negative PCRs, clearance, or symptom resolution were required of recovered Cohort 3 donors. Germline values: CDR1 SGDLS, CDR2 YYNGEE. This CDR3 spans 13 amino acids. V shed 5 bases and J shed 1 base, with 10 bases lying between them. Sequencing used PBMCs or T cells enriched from blood (not recorded which). The TCR originated in a woman between 25 and 40 years old who had recovered from COVID-19. The chain joins TRBV9 to TRBJ2-7, with D perhaps matching TRBD2 (6 bases). The CDR3 sequence: CASSPGSSYEQYF. The CDR3 region has the DNA TGTGCCAGCAGTCCCGGGAGTTCCTACGAGCAGTACTTC. Together with reference TRBV9 and TRBJ2-7, the CDR3 gives the full variable domain: DSGVTQTPKHLITATGQRVTLRCSPRSGDLSVYWYQQSLDQGLQFLIQYYNGEERAKGNILERFSAQQFPDLHSELNLSSLELGDSALYFCASSPGSSYEQYFGPGTRLTVT.